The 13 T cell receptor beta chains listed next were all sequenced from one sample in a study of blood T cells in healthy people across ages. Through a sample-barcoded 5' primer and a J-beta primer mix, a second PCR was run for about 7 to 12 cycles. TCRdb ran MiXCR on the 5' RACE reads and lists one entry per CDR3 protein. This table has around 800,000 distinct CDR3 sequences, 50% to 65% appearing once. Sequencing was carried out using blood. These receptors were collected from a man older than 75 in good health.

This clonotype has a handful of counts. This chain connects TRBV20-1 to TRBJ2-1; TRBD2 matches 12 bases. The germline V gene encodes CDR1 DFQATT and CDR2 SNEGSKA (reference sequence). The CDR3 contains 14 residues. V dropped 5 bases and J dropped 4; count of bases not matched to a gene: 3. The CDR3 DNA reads TGCAGTGCTGAGACTAGCGGGGGATACAATGAGCAGTTCTTC. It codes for CSAETSGGYNEQFF.

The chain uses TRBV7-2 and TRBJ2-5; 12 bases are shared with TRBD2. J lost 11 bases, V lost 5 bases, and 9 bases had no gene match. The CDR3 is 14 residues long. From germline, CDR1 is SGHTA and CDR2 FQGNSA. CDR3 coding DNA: TGTGCCAGCAGCCCGACCCGACTAGCGGGGGAGCAGTACTTC. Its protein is CASSPTRLAGEQYF.

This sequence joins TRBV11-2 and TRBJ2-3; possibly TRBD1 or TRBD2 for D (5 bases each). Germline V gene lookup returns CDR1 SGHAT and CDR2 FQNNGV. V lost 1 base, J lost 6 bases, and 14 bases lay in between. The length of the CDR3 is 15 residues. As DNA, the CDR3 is TGTGCCAGCAGCTTAGGTGCGGGCAGGGTTGATACGCAGTATTTT. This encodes CASSLGAGRVDTQYF.

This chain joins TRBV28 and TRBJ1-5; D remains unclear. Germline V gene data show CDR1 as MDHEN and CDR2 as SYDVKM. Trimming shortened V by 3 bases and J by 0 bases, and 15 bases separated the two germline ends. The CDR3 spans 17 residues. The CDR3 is CASSLGWGKNSNQPQHF. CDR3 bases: TGTGCCAGCAGTTTGGGGTGGGGTAAGAATAGCAATCAGCCCCAGCATTTT.

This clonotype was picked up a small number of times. The CDR3 coding sequence is TGTGCCAGCAGCTTAGCTCTAAACAGCCACGGGCAGTACTTC. Amino acid sequence: CASSLALNSHGQYF. The chain uses TRBV7-2 and TRBJ2-7; D gene uncertain. V lost 0 bases, J lost 9 bases, and 15 bases lay in between. This CDR3 contains 14 residues. Germline V gene data show CDR1 as SGHTA and CDR2 as FQGNSA.

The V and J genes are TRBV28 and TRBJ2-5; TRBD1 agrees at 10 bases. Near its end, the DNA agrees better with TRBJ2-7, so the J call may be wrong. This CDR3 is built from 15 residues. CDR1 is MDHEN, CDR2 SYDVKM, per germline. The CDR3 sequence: CASWGTGDRHYEQYF. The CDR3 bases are TGTGCCAGCTGGGGGACAGGGGACCGTCATTACGAGCAGTACTTC.

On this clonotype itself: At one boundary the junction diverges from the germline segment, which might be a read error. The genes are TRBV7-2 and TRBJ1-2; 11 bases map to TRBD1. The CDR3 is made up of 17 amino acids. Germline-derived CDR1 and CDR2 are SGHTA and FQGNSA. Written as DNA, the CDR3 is TGTGCCAACAGCTTCGCGGACAGGGGGCGTGGAAACTATGGCTACACCTTC. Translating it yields CANSFADRGRGNYGYTF. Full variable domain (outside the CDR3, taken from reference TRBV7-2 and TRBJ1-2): GAGVSQSPSNKVTEKGKDVELRCDPISGHTALYWYRQSLGQGLEFLIYFQGNSAPDKSGLPSDRFSAERTGGSVSTLTIQRTQQEDSAVYLCANSFADRGRGNYGYTFGSGTRLTVV.

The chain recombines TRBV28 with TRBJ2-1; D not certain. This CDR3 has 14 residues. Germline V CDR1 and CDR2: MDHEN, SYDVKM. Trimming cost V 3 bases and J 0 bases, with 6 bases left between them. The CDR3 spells CASSFPPSYNEQFF. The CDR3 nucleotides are TGTGCCAGCAGTTTCCCCCCCTCCTACAATGAGCAGTTCTTC.

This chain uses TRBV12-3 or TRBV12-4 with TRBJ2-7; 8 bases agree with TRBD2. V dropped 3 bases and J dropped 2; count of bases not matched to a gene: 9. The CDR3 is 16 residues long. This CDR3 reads CASSFVASGRPYEQYF. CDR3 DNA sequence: TGTGCCAGCAGTTTCGTGGCTAGCGGGCGCCCCTACGAGCAGTACTTC.

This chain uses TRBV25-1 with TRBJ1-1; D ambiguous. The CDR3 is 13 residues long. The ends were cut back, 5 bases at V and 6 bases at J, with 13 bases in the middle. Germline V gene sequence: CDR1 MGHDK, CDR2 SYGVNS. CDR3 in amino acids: CASSRTPLAEAFF. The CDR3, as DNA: TGTGCCAGCAGTAGGACCCCCCTGGCTGAAGCTTTCTTT.

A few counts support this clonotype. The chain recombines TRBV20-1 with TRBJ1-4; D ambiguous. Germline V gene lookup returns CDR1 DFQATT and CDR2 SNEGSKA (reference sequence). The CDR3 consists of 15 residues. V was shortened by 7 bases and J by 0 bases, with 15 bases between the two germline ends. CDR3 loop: CSVPGRRTTNEKLFF. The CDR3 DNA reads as TGCAGTGTCCCGGGGAGGAGGACAACTAATGAAAAACTGTTTTTT.

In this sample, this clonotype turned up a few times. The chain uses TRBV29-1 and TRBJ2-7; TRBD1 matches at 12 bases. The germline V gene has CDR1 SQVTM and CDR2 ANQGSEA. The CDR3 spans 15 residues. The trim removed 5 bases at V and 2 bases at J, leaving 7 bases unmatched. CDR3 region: CSVRSGTGGTYEQYF. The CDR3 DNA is TGCAGCGTTAGGTCCGGGACAGGGGGCACCTACGAGCAGTACTTC.

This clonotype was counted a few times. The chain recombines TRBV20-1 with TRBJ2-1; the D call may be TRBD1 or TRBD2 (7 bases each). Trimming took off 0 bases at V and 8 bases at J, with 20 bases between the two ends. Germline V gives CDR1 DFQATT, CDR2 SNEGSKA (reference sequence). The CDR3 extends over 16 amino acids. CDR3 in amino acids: CSARDTTGRVWDEQFF. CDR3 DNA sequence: TGCAGTGCTAGAGATACGACAGGGAGGGTATGGGATGAGCAGTTCTTC.